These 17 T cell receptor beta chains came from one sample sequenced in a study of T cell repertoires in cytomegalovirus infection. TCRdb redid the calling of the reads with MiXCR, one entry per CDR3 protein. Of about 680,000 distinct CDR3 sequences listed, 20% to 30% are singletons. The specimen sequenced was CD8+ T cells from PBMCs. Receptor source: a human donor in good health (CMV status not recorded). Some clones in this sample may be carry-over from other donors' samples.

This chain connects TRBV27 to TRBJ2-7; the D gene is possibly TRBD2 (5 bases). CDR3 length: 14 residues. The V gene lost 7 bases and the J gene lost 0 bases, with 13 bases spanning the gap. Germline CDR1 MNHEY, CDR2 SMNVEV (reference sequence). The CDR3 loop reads CASTWGVNSYEQYF. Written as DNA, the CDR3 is TGTGCCAGCACCTGGGGAGTAAACTCCTACGAGCAGTACTTC.

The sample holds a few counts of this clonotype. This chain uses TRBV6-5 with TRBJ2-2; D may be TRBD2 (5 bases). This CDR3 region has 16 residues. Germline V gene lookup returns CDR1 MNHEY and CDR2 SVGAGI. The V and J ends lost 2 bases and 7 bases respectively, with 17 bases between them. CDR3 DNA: TGTGCCAGCAGTTACAGTTTCCCGGGGAGACACGGGGAGCTGTTTTTT. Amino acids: CASSYSFPGRHGELFF.

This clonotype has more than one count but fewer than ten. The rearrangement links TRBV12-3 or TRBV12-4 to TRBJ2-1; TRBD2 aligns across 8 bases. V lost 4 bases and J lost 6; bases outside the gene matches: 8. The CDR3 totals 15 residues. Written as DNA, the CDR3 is TGTGCCAGCAGTTCGGGACTAGGAGTTTTCAATGAGCAGTTCTTC. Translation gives CASSSGLGVFNEQFF.

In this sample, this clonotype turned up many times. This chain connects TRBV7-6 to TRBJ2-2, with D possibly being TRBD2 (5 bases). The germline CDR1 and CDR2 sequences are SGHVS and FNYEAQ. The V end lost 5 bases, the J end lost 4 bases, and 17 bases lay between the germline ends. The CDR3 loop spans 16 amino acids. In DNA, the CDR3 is TGTGCCAGCAGCGGCGAGGGCGGACCAGGCACCGGGGAGCTGTTTTTT. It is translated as CASSGEGGPGTGELFF.

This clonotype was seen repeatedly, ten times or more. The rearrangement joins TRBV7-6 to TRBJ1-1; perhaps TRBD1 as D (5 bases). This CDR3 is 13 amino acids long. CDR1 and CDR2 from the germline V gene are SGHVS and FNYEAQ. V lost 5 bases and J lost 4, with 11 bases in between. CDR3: CASSRGGGTEAFF. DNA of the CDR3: TGTGCCAGCAGCCGCGGGGGGGGCACTGAAGCTTTCTTT.

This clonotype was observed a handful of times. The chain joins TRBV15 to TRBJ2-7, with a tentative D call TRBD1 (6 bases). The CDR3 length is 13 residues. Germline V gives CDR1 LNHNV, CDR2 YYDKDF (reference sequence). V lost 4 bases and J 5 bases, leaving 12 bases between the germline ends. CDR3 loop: CATSMDSYHEQYV. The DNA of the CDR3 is TGTGCCACCAGCATGGACAGCTACCACGAGCAGTACGTC.

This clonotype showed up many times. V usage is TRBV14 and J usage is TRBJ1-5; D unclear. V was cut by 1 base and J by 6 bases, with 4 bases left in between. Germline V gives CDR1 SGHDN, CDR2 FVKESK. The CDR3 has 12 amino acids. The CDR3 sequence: CASSQGAQPQHF. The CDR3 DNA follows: TGTGCCAGCAGCCAAGGGGCTCAGCCCCAGCATTTT.

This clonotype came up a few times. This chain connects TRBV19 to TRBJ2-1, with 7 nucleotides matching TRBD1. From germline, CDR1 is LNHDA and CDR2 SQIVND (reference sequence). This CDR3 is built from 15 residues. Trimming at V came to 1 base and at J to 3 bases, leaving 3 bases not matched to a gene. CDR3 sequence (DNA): TGTGCCAGTAGTATAGGGCAGGGGGACTACAATGAGCAGTTCTTC. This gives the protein CASSIGQGDYNEQFF. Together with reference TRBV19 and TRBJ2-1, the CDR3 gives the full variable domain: DGGITQSPKYLFRKEGQNVTLSCEQNLNHDAMYWYRQDPGQGLRLIYYSQIVNDFQKGDIAEGYSVSREKKESFPLTVTSAQKNPTAFYLCASSIGQGDYNEQFFGPGTRLTVL.

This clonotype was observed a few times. Here the CDR3 reads CASSPGGTNYGYTF. Here the CDR3 DNA reads TGTGCCAGCAGTCCAGGAGGGACAAACTATGGCTACACCTTC. The gene calls are TRBV27 and TRBJ1-2, with a possible D match to TRBD1 (6 bases). The germline V and J ends were trimmed by 5 bases and 2 bases, with 12 bases remaining between them. Germline CDR1 is MNHEY and CDR2 is SMNVEV (reference sequence). The CDR3 is made up of 14 amino acids.

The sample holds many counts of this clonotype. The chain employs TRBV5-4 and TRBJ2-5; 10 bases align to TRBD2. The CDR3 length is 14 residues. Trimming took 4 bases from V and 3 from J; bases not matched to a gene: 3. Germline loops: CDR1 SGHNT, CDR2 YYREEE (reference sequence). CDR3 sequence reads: CASSPSGGEETQYF. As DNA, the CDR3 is TGTGCCAGCAGCCCGAGCGGGGGGGAAGAGACCCAGTACTTC.

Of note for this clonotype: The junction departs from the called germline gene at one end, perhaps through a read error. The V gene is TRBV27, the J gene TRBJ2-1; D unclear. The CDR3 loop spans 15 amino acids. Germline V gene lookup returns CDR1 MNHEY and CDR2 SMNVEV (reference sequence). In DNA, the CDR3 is TGTACCAGCAGCCTGGCGCCGGAACCCTACAATGAGCAGTTCTTC. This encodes CTSSLAPEPYNEQFF.

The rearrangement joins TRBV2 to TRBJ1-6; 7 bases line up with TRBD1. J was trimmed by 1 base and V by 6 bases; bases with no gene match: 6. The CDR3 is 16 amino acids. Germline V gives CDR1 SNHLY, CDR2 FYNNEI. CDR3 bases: TGTGCCAGCAGATCTACAGGGGAATCCTATAATTCACCCCTCCACTTT. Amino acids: CASRSTGESYNSPLHF.

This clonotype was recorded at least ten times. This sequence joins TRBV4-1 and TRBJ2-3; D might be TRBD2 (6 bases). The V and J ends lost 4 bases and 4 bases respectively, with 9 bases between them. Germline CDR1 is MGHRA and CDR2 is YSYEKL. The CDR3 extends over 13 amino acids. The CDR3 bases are TGCGCCAGCAGCCTGGGACTTTCAGATACGCAGTATTTT. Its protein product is CASSLGLSDTQYF.

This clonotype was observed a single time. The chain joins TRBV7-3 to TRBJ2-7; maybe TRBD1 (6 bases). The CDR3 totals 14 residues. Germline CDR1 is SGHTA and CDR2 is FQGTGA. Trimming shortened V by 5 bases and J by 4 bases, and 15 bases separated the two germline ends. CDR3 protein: CASSTPTGIYEQYF. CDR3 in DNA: TGTGCCAGCAGCACCCCCACAGGGATATACGAGCAGTACTTC. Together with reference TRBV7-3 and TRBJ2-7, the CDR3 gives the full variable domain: GAGVSQTPSNKVTEKGKYVELRCDPISGHTALYWYRQSLGQGPEFLIYFQGTGAADDSGLPNDRFFAVRPEGSVSTLKIQRTERGDSAVYLCASSTPTGIYEQYFGPGTRLTVT.

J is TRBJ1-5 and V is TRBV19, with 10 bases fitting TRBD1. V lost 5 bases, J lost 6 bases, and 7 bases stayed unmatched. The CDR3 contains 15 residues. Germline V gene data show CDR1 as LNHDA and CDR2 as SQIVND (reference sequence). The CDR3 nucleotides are TGTGCCAGTAGTCCTCGGACAGGGGGGCGTCAGCCCCAGCATTTT. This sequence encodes CASSPRTGGRQPQHF.

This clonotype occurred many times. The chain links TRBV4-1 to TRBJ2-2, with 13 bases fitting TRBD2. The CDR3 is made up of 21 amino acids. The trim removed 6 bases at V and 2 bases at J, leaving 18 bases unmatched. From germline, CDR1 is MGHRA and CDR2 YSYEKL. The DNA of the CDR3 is TGCGCCAGCAGACTAGAGGGGGGACGACTAGCGGGGGGATTCAACACCGGGGAGCTGTTTTTT. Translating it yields CASRLEGGRLAGGFNTGELFF.

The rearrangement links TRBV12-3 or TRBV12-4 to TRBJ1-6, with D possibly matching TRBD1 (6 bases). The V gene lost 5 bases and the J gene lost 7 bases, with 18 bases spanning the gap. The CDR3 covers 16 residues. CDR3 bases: TGTGCCAGCAGTCGCTACAGGGCCCTGGAGAATTCACCCCTCCACTTT. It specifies CASSRYRALENSPLHF.